This T cell receptor beta chain was documented in a study of blood T cell repertoires in COVID-19. Overall study context: Italy, Spain and the United States were the sources of the convalescent and acute COVID-19 samples. PBMCs, B-cell-depleted T cells, or T cells were the source of the cDNA or gDNA that made up the material.

Clones were sequenced by immunoSEQ multiplex PCR, and TCRdb holds only the in-frame ones, with some missing. The sample comprises roughly 220,000 clones, about 86% of which are singletons, and 2% to 2.5% rests with the top ten. Germline V gene sequence: CDR1 SGDLS, CDR2 YYNGEE. V lost 4 bases, J lost 2 bases, and 7 bases stayed unmatched. The CDR3 is made up of 15 amino acids. The source material was peripheral blood. The TCR comes from a woman aged 55-75 years with acute or convalescent COVID-19. The V call is TRBV9, the J call TRBJ1-2; 8 bases line up with TRBD1. The CDR3 reads CASSSGGFTNYGYTF. Here the CDR3 DNA reads TGTGCCAGCAGCTCAGGGGGCTTTACGAACTATGGCTACACCTTC.